One sample yielded the 23 T cell receptor beta chains listed below, sequenced in a study of glioma-infiltrating T cells. Amplification of TCR alpha and beta CDR3 regions from RNA used iRepertoire nested multiplex PCR. TCRdb re-called the multiplex PCR reads with MiXCR, one entry per CDR3 protein. The top ten hold roughly a quarter of the sample, which has 100,000 to 150,000 distinct CDR3 sequences, about 25% seen once. The sequencing sample was made of glioma tissue, nonneoplastic brain tissue, or PBMCs (not recorded which). The receptors here all came from a human donor with low-grade glioma or glioblastoma, undergoing nonglioma brain surgery, or in good health (not recorded which).

The V gene is TRBV29-1, the J gene TRBJ2-2, with D unclear. Germline values: CDR1 SQVTM, CDR2 ANQGSEA. The length of the CDR3 is 13 residues. V was clipped by 6 bases and J by 8 bases, with 16 bases between them. CDR3 sequence: CSVQRVTEGELFF. The DNA of the CDR3 is TGCAGCGTGCAACGAGTTACCGAAGGGGAGCTGTTTTTT.

This clonotype was recorded a few times. The CDR3 nucleotides are TGCGCCAGCATGCGACTAGCGGGGGGTTCCCCGGAGACCCAGTACTTC. Its protein is CASMRLAGGSPETQYF. The gene calls are TRBV5-1 and TRBJ2-5; 13 bases fit TRBD2. CDR3 length equals 16 residues. V gave up 6 bases and J gave up 5 bases; unmatched junction bases: 10. CDR1 and CDR2 (germline): SGHRS, YFSETQ.

In its sample, this clonotype was seen a few times. The rearrangement links TRBV12-3 or TRBV12-4 to TRBJ2-3, with TRBD2 as a possible D gene (7 bases). With 6 bases removed from V and 0 bases from J, the gap between germline ends came to 16 bases. The CDR3 length is 16 residues. The CDR3 bases are TGTGCCAGCAGCCCAGGGAGGGGGGCCAGCACAGATACGCAGTATTTT. Translation: CASSPGRGASTDTQYF.

In its sample, this clonotype was seen many times. This chain uses TRBV20-1 with TRBJ1-1; perhaps TRBD1 as D (6 bases). CDR3 length: 15 residues. Germline-derived CDR1 and CDR2 are DFQATT and SNEGSKA (reference sequence). Trimming stripped 0 bases from V and 3 bases from J, with 14 bases between. This chain's CDR3 is CSARDMAGADTEAFF. The CDR3 DNA sequence: TGCAGTGCTAGAGATATGGCAGGGGCGGACACTGAAGCTTTCTTT.

The V and J genes are TRBV15 and TRBJ1-5; 11 nucleotides match TRBD1. The junction had 10 bases not matched to a gene; V was cut back by 0 bases and J by 6 bases. Germline V gene data show CDR1 as LNHNV and CDR2 as YYDKDF (reference sequence). This CDR3 has 18 amino acids. CDR3 amino acids: CATSRDHRTGGMGQPQHF. CDR3 sequence (DNA): TGTGCCACCAGCAGAGACCACAGGACAGGGGGCATGGGTCAGCCCCAGCATTTT.

This clonotype has at least ten counts. The J gene is TRBJ2-3, the V gene TRBV7-2; D assignment may be TRBD1 or TRBD2 (5 bases each). Trimming cost V 4 bases and J 1 base, with 15 bases left between them. CDR3 length: 16 amino acids. CDR1 is SGHTA, CDR2 FQGNSA, per germline. This CDR3 reads CASSSARDGGTDTQYF. CDR3 DNA: TGTGCCAGCAGCTCCGCCCGGGACGGAGGCACAGATACGCAGTATTTT.

V gene TRBV4-2 combines with J gene TRBJ2-6, with D possibly matching TRBD1 (6 bases). Germline V CDR1 and CDR2: LGHNA, YNFKEQ. The V and J ends lost 5 bases and 0 bases respectively, with 17 bases between them. The CDR3 is 18 residues long. The CDR3 nucleotides are TGTGCCAGCAGCACCCGACAGGTTATTAGCTCTGGGGCCAACGTCCTGACTTTC. As protein: CASSTRQVISSGANVLTF.

Points on this clonotype: A single base separates this from a much larger clone, so it may be a read error. The chain uses TRBV27 and TRBJ1-1, with 9 bases lining up with TRBD1. The ends lost 8 bases at V and 5 bases at J; junction bases unmatched: 9. Germline V CDR1 and CDR2: MNHEY, SMNVEV (reference sequence). This CDR3 region has 14 residues. The CDR3 reads CASGPGTGNTEAFF. CDR3 nucleotides: TGTGCCAGCGGGCCCGGGACAGGGAATACTGAAGCTTTCTTT.

This chain connects TRBV3-1 to TRBJ2-2; D may correspond to TRBD1 or TRBD2 (5 bases each). Looked up from germline, CDR1 is LGHDT and CDR2 is YNNKEL (reference sequence). V was clipped by 5 bases and J by 3 bases, with 10 bases between them. The CDR3 length is 14 residues. CDR3 DNA: TGTGCCAGCAGCGACCTGGGGGACACCGGGGAGCTGTTTTTT. Translated, it gives CASSDLGDTGELFF.

The chain has TRBV5-1 and TRBJ2-5, with 10 bases fitting TRBD2. Looked up from germline, CDR1 is SGHRS and CDR2 is YFSETQ. V was pared by 1 base and J by 4 bases, with 10 bases of the junction left unmatched. The CDR3 is made up of 17 amino acids. The chain's CDR3 is CASSLYSFGTSAETQYF. The DNA for the CDR3 is TGCGCCAGCAGCTTGTATTCTTTCGGGACTAGCGCAGAGACCCAGTACTTC.

The chain joins TRBV7-2 to TRBJ2-2; 7 bases agree with TRBD2. Germline V gives CDR1 SGHTA, CDR2 FQGNSA. The CDR3 sequence is 15 residues long. The V segment lost 1 base and the J segment 7 bases; nucleotides outside the gene matches: 6. The CDR3 sequence is CASSLVGGLVGELFF. CDR3 nucleotide sequence: TGTGCCAGCAGCTTAGTGGGGGGGTTGGTCGGGGAGCTGTTTTTT.

This rearrangement joins TRBV6-4 to TRBJ2-3; 12 nucleotides agree with TRBD2. CDR3 length equals 15 residues. Germline V gives CDR1 MRHNA, CDR2 SNTAGT. V lost 4 bases, J lost 3 bases, and 2 bases stayed unmatched. The CDR3 coding sequence is TGTGCCAGCAGTGCACTAGCGGGGGGAACAGATACGCAGTATTTT. Its protein product is CASSALAGGTDTQYF.

This clonotype appeared a few times. This chain connects TRBV19 to TRBJ2-7; D not certain. CDR3 length equals 13 residues. Trimming stripped 3 bases from V and 2 bases from J, with 8 bases between. The V gene's germline CDR1 is LNHDA and CDR2 SQIVND (reference sequence). The CDR3 loop is CASSMRRTYEQYV. The CDR3 bases are TGTGCCAGTAGTATGCGCAGGACCTACGAGCAGTACGTC.

This clonotype has only a few counts. CDR3 DNA: TGCGCCAGCAGCCCAGGGACAGCTGCATTGGGCTACACCTTC. The encoded protein is CASSPGTAALGYTF. This chain connects TRBV5-1 to TRBJ1-2; 7 nucleotides agree with TRBD1. The CDR3 has 14 residues. Germline CDR1 SGHRS, CDR2 YFSETQ. The trim removed 4 bases at V and 8 bases at J, leaving 11 bases unmatched.

In the case of this clonotype: Compared with germline, one end of the junction differs, possibly owing to a read error. The V and J genes are TRBV6-2 or TRBV6-3 and TRBJ2-2; D may correspond to TRBD1 or TRBD2 (5 bases each). This CDR3 has 15 amino acids. Per the germline V gene, CDR1 is MNHEY and CDR2 is SVGEGT. The CDR3: CASSWDFQGTGELFF. In DNA form, the CDR3 reads TGTGCCAGCAGTTGGGATTTTCAGGGAACCGGGGAGCTGTTTTTC.

This sequence joins TRBV7-6 and TRBJ1-5; 8 bases match TRBD1. The trim removed 4 bases at V and 3 bases at J, leaving 5 bases unmatched. This CDR3 comprises 15 residues. CDR1 is SGHVS, CDR2 FNYEAQ, per germline. The CDR3 bases are TGTGCCAGCAGCTACGGACAGGGTCTCAATCAGCCCCAGCATTTT. It yields the protein CASSYGQGLNQPQHF.

This clonotype was seen at least ten times. This rearrangement joins TRBV10-3 to TRBJ1-1; weak D call: TRBD1 (5 bases). Deletions cut 6 bases from V and 3 bases from J, with 14 bases between. The CDR3 consists of 14 residues. Germline CDR1 is ENHRY and CDR2 is SYGVKD. CDR3 loop: CAIRRDGSDTEAFF. Here the CDR3 DNA reads TGTGCCATCAGACGGGACGGATCCGACACTGAAGCTTTCTTT.

In its sample, this clonotype was seen a few times. CDR3 loop: CSASADSALTQGYTF. The CDR3, as DNA: TGCAGTGCTAGCGCCGACAGTGCCCTCACCCAGGGCTACACCTTC. The rearrangement joins TRBV20-1 to TRBJ1-2; possibly TRBD1 for D (5 bases). CDR3 size: 15 residues. Germline assignment: CDR1 DFQATT and CDR2 SNEGSKA (reference sequence). With 3 bases removed from V and 8 bases from J, the gap between germline ends came to 22 bases.

The sample holds a few counts of this clonotype. V usage is TRBV11-2 and J usage is TRBJ2-3, with D uncertain. Germline-derived CDR1 and CDR2 are SGHAT and FQNNGV. V was clipped by 3 bases and J by 0 bases, with 7 bases between them. This CDR3 region has 14 residues. CDR3 sequence: CASSFGPSTDTQYF. In DNA form, the CDR3 reads TGTGCCAGCAGCTTTGGTCCCAGCACAGATACGCAGTATTTT.

V gene TRBV5-1 combines with J gene TRBJ1-1, with D unresolved. V shed 0 bases and J shed 0 bases, with 9 bases lying between them. The length of the CDR3 is 15 residues. Germline CDR1 reads SGHRS; CDR2 reads YFSETQ. The CDR3 DNA reads as TGCGCCAGCAGCTTGGATGGACGGATGAACACTGAAGCTTTCTTT. It translates to CASSLDGRMNTEAFF.

The chain combines TRBV10-3 with TRBJ2-5; 12 nucleotides line up with TRBD2. CDR3 length equals 15 residues. Trimming took 3 bases from V and 2 from J; bases not matched to a gene: 1. The germline V gene encodes CDR1 ENHRY and CDR2 SYGVKD. The CDR3 here is CAISELAGGQETQYF. In DNA, the CDR3 is TGTGCCATCAGTGAACTAGCGGGGGGTCAAGAGACCCAGTACTTC.

Notes on this clonotype: No conserved phenylalanine or tryptophan is present at the end of the CDR3, so a read error is the likely explanation. It is unclear where the CDR3 begins or ends on the DNA, so no DNA is shown, and the CDR3 is as TCRdb lists it. The chain couples TRBV20-1 to TRBJ2-7; the DNA was not used to check the table's D call, TRBD1. The CDR3 length is 10 residues, termini included. CDR1 is DFQATT and CDR2 is SNEGSKA in the germline V gene (reference sequence). CDR3 sequence: CGARGGTGRI.

The sample holds many counts of this clonotype. V usage is TRBV7-2 and J usage is TRBJ1-1; D is unresolved. Trimming stripped 1 base from V and 1 base from J, with 4 bases between. This CDR3 has 13 residues. Per germline, CDR1 SGHTA and CDR2 FQGNSA. In DNA form, the CDR3 reads TGTGCCAGCAGCTTAGGACAGAACACTGAAGCTTTCTTT. It encodes CASSLGQNTEAFF. Variable domain in full (rest from reference TRBV7-2 and TRBJ1-1): GAGVSQSPSNKVTEKGKDVELRCDPISGHTALYWYRQSLGQGLEFLIYFQGNSAPDKSGLPSDRFSAERTGGSVSTLTIQRTQQEDSAVYLCASSLGQNTEAFFGQGTRLTVV.